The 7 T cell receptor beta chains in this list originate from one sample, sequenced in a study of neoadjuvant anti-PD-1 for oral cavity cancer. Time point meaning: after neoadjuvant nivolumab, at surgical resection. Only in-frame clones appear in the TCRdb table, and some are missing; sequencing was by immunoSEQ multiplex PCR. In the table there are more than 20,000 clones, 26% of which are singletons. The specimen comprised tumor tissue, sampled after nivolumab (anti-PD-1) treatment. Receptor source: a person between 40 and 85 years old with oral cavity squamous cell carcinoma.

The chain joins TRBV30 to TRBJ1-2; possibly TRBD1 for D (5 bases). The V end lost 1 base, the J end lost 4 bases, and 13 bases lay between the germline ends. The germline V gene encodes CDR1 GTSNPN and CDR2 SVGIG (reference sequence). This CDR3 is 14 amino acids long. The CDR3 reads CAWSAGLRGYGYTF. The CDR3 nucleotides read TGTGCCTGGAGTGCGGGGCTAAGGGGCTATGGCTACACCTTC.

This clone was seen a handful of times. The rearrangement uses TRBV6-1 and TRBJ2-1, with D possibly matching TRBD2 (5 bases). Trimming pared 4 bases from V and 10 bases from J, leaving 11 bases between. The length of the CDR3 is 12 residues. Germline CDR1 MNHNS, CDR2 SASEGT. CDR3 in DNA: TGTGCCAGCAGTGGAGGTCGGAGGGAGCAGTTCTTC. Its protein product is CASSGGRREQFF.

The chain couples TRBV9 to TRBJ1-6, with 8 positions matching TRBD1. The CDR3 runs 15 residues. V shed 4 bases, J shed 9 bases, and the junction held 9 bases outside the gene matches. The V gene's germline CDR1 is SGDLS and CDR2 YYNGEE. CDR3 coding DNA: TGTGCCAGCAGCCGCGGAACAGGGGGTAGTTCACCCCTCCACTTT. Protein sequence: CASSRGTGGSSPLHF.

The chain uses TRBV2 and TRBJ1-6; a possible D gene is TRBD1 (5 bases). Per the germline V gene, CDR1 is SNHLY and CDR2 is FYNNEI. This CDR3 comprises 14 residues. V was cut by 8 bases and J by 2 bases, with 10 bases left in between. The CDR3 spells CASGEGTYNSPLHF. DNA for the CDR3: TGTGCCAGCGGGGAGGGGACCTATAATTCACCCCTCCACTTT.

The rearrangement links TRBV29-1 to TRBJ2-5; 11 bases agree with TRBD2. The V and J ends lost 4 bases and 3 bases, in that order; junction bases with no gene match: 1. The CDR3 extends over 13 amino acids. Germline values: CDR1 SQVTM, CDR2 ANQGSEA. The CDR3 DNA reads TGCAGCGTTGCGGGACTAGCGGAAGAGACCCAGTACTTC. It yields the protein CSVAGLAEETQYF.

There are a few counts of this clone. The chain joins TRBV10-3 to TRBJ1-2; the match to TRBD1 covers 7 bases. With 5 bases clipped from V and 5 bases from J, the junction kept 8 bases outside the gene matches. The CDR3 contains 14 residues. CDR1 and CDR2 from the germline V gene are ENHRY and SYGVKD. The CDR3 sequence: CAISQPTGSYGYTF. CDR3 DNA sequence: TGTGCCATCAGTCAACCGACAGGGAGTTATGGCTACACCTTC.

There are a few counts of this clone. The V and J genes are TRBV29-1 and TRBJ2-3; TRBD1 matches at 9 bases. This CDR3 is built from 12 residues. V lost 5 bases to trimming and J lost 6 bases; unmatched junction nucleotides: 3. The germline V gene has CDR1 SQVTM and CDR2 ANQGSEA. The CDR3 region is CSVWTGDDTQYF. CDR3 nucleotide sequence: TGCAGCGTTTGGACAGGGGACGATACGCAGTATTTT.